What follows are 20 T cell receptor beta chains derived from one specimen sequenced in a study of Ad26.COV2.S vaccination and SARS-CoV-2 variants. The treatment denotes: approximately 18 received Ad26.COV2.S at low or high dose, single or two shots; 5 received placebo; per-sample allocation not given. Collection of samples fell on day 63 after the first vaccine or placebo injection. Clones were sequenced by immunoSEQ multiplex PCR, and TCRdb holds only the in-frame ones, with some missing. The table includes over 400,000 clones, roughly 91% detected once. Sequencing was performed on peripheral blood, taken in a trial of Ad26.COV2.S vaccine versus placebo. These receptors all stem from a person aged 18-60 years who received the Ad26.COV2.S COVID-19 vaccine or a placebo.

The chain uses TRBV27 and TRBJ1-6; TRBD1 might be the D (5 bases). The CDR3 sequence is 18 residues long. CDR1 is MNHEY, CDR2 SMNVEV, per germline (reference sequence). V lost 2 bases to trimming and J lost 1 base, with 15 bases between them. This CDR3 reads CASSLRTFGRSYNSPLHF. The CDR3 region has the DNA TGTGCCAGCAGTTTAAGGACATTCGGAAGATCCTATAATTCACCCCTCCACTTT.

The chain is built from TRBV10-3 and TRBJ2-1; D not certain. Trimming pared 4 bases from V and 8 bases from J, leaving 18 bases between. Germline-derived CDR1 and CDR2 are ENHRY and SYGVKD. The CDR3 extends over 15 amino acids. In nucleotides, the CDR3 is TGTGCCATCAGTGCGGGTGGGGAAACAAGGGATGAGCAGTTCTTC. Its translation: CAISAGGETRDEQFF.

The chain carries TRBV5-1 and TRBJ1-2; possibly TRBD1 for D (6 bases). CDR1 and CDR2 from the germline V gene are SGHRS and YFSETQ. The CDR3 is 15 amino acids. V lost 0 bases and J 2 bases, leaving 11 bases between the germline ends. CDR3 bases: TGCGCCAGCAGCTTGGGGCGGGGGGCAAACTATGGCTACACCTTC. Its protein is CASSLGRGANYGYTF.

The V call is TRBV30, the J call TRBJ1-2, with 7 bases fitting TRBD1. V lost 2 bases and J lost 5; bases outside the gene matches: 11. The CDR3 has 15 amino acids. Germline V gene sequence: CDR1 GTSNPN, CDR2 SVGIG (reference sequence). The CDR3 region has the DNA TGTGCCTGGAGTCCCGCAGACAGGGAAAGATATGGCTACACCTTC. Translated: CAWSPADRERYGYTF. The entire variable domain, with the rest obtained from reference TRBV30 and TRBJ1-2, is as follows: SQTIHQWPATLVQPVGSPLSLECTVEGTSNPNLYWYRQAAGRGLQLLFYSVGIGQISSEVPQNLSASRPQDRQFILSSKKLLLSDSGFYLCAWSPADRERYGYTFGSGTRLTVV.

CDR3 residues: CASSSTLGGSGENTQYF. CDR3 in DNA: TGTGCCAGCAGTTCCACGTTGGGCGGGAGTGGGGAGAATACGCAGTATTTT. The chain links TRBV28 to TRBJ2-3; TRBD2 aligns across 7 bases. Germline V CDR1 and CDR2: MDHEN, SYDVKM. Trimming removed 4 bases from V and 7 bases from J; junction bases left unmatched: 17. This CDR3 has 17 residues.

This clone showed up many times. The chain couples TRBV6-2 or TRBV6-3 to TRBJ2-3; D is uncertain. V dropped 0 bases and J dropped 3 bases, with 4 bases sitting between them. The germline CDR1 and CDR2 sequences are MNHEY and SVGEGT. This CDR3 contains 13 residues. CDR3 sequence: CASSYSETDTQYF. The CDR3 DNA reads TGTGCCAGCAGTTACTCGGAAACAGATACGCAGTATTTT.

The J gene is TRBJ2-6, the V gene TRBV13, with D unresolved. The CDR3 length is 15 residues. CDR1 is PRHDT and CDR2 is FYEKMQ in the germline V gene (reference sequence). Trimming removed 4 bases from V and 0 bases from J, with 7 bases in between. The CDR3 region is CASSSLSSGANVLTF. DNA of the CDR3: TGTGCCAGCAGCTCGCTGAGCTCTGGGGCCAACGTCCTGACTTTC.

V is TRBV27 and J is TRBJ1-6; weak D call: TRBD1 (6 bases). This CDR3 comprises 17 residues. The V end was cut by 2 bases, the J end by 13 bases, with 24 bases between. From germline, CDR1 is MNHEY and CDR2 SMNVEV (reference sequence). The CDR3 nucleotides are TGTGCCAGCAGTTTAGACCCGACAGGCGCCGACCCTGATCCCCTCCACTTT. This codes for CASSLDPTGADPDPLHF.

There are a few counts of this clone. The chain employs TRBV6-2 or TRBV6-3 and TRBJ2-7; the D is unclear. The CDR3 sequence is 14 residues long. Germline lookup yields CDR1 MNHEY and CDR2 SVGEGT. The V end was cut by 6 bases, the J end by 7 bases, with 19 bases between. The CDR3 nucleotides are TGTGCCAGCAGCCAGGTACAATCATTGCGGGAGCAGTACTTC. Translation: CASSQVQSLREQYF.

This chain links TRBV19 with TRBJ2-2, with TRBD1 matching 9 bases. Germline V gene lookup returns CDR1 LNHDA and CDR2 SQIVND (reference sequence). Losses at the gene ends were 4 bases for V and 7 bases for J; bases not matched to a gene: 4. The CDR3 is made up of 14 amino acids. CDR3 coding DNA: TGTGCCAGTAGTAACAGGGGGCTGGTCGGGGAGCTGTTTTTT. Translation: CASSNRGLVGELFF. Full variable domain (remainder filled in from reference TRBV19 and TRBJ2-2): DGGITQSPKYLFRKEGQNVTLSCEQNLNHDAMYWYRQDPGQGLRLIYYSQIVNDFQKGDIAEGYSVSREKKESFPLTVTSAQKNPTAFYLCASSNRGLVGELFFGEGSRLTVL.

Regarding this clone: The sample holds other DNA sequences that translate to the same CDR3. This rearrangement joins TRBV15 to TRBJ2-7, with a possible D match to TRBD2 (5 bases). CDR1 is LNHNV, CDR2 YYDKDF, per germline (reference sequence). The CDR3 totals 15 residues. The V and J ends lost 1 base and 1 base respectively, with 11 bases between them. CDR3 sequence (DNA): TGTGCCACCAGCAGAGGTGGTACGGGGTCCTACGAGCAGTACTTC. Protein: CATSRGGTGSYEQYF.

The rearrangement uses TRBV11-2 and TRBJ2-3; possible D gene TRBD2, 6 bases. The CDR3 is 15 residues long. CDR1 and CDR2 from the germline V gene are SGHAT and FQNNGV. The germline V and J ends were trimmed by 5 bases and 2 bases, with 14 bases remaining between them. CDR3 protein: CASSASSDPTDTQYF. CDR3 bases: TGTGCCAGCAGCGCGTCTAGCGACCCCACAGATACGCAGTATTTT.

The CDR3 bases are TGTGCCAGCAGCGGGGGGGCTAGCGGCTTGGGGAGTGAGCAGTTCTTC. Its translation: CASSGGASGLGSEQFF. The gene calls are TRBV9 and TRBJ2-1; D is perhaps TRBD2 (7 bases). The CDR3 has 16 residues. Trimming shortened V by 3 bases and J by 9 bases, and 22 bases separated the two germline ends. Germline V lookup: CDR1 SGDLS, CDR2 YYNGEE.

This clone has more than one count but fewer than ten. The chain joins TRBV10-3 to TRBJ2-7, with 8 positions matching TRBD1. Looked up from germline, CDR1 is ENHRY and CDR2 is SYGVKD. The CDR3 has 17 residues. The V segment lost 4 bases and the J segment 0 bases; nucleotides outside the gene matches: 11. The DNA for the CDR3 is TGTGCCATCAGTGTATCAGACAGGGGACCTAGCTCCTACGAGCAGTACTTC. Translation: CAISVSDRGPSSYEQYF.

This chain links TRBV9 with TRBJ1-1; TRBD1 aligns across 7 bases. Germline-derived CDR1 and CDR2 are SGDLS and YYNGEE. Unmatched junction bases numbered 7, after V lost 0 bases and J lost 2 bases. CDR3 length: 16 residues. CDR3 sequence reads: CASSVAKGQTNTEAFF. The CDR3 coding sequence is TGTGCCAGCAGCGTAGCTAAGGGACAGACCAACACTGAAGCTTTCTTT.

The chain couples TRBV30 to TRBJ2-5, with D maybe TRBD2 (5 bases). V gave up 2 bases and J gave up 5 bases, with 9 bases separating them. The germline gives CDR1 GTSNPN, CDR2 SVGIG (reference sequence). The CDR3 is 12 residues long. The DNA for the CDR3 is TGTGCCTGGAGTCCCCGGAGGGAGACCCAGTACTTC. This encodes CAWSPRRETQYF.

The CDR3 is CASSLLGEMFF. In DNA form, the CDR3 reads TGTGCCAGCAGCCTGCTAGGGGAGATGTTCTTC. The chain recombines TRBV9 with TRBJ2-1; D could derive from TRBD1 or TRBD2 (5 bases each). V lost 4 bases, J lost 15 bases, and 14 bases lay in between. Germline V gene lookup returns CDR1 SGDLS and CDR2 YYNGEE. CDR3 length: 11 residues. Looking up the rest from reference TRBV9 and TRBJ2-1 gives the full variable domain: DSGVTQTPKHLITATGQRVTLRCSPRSGDLSVYWYQQSLDQGLQFLIQYYNGEERAKGNILERFSAQQFPDLHSELNLSSLELGDSALYFCASSLLGEMFFGPGTRLTVL.

V is TRBV28 and J is TRBJ1-6, with 7 bases that match TRBD1. The CDR3 consists of 14 residues. V was clipped by 8 bases and J by 5 bases; unmatched bases: 6. CDR1 and CDR2 from the germline V gene are MDHEN and SYDVKM. Here the CDR3 reads CASSRDSNNSPLHF. The CDR3 DNA sequence: TGTGCCAGCTCCCGGGACAGCAATAATTCACCCCTCCACTTT. Full variable domain (outside the CDR3, taken from reference TRBV28 and TRBJ1-6): DVKVTQSSRYLVKRTGEKVFLECVQDMDHENMFWYRQDPGLGLRLIYFSYDVKMKEKGDIPEGYSVSREKKERFSLILESASTNQTSMYLCASSRDSNNSPLHFGNGTRLTVT.

This sequence joins TRBV19 and TRBJ2-7; TRBD1 or TRBD2 may be the D gene (6 bases each). Trimming took 3 bases from V and 1 from J, leaving 13 bases between them. The CDR3 consists of 15 residues. Looked up from germline, CDR1 is LNHDA and CDR2 is SQIVND (reference sequence). CDR3 nucleotide sequence: TGTGCCAGTAGTATTGGGGGGCTGTGGTCCTACGAGCAGTACTTC. Translation: CASSIGGLWSYEQYF.

The rearrangement joins TRBV7-6 to TRBJ2-6; the match to TRBD1 covers 8 bases. There are 17 residues in the CDR3. V trimming: 1 base; J trimming: 0 bases; junction bases outside the gene matches: 2. Germline V gene data show CDR1 as SGHVS and CDR2 as FNYEAQ. CDR3 protein: CASSLGQGSSGANVLTF. CDR3 bases: TGTGCCAGCAGCTTAGGACAGGGGAGCTCTGGGGCCAACGTCCTGACTTTC.